One and the same sample provided the 9 T cell receptor beta chains below, sequenced in a study of blood T cell repertoires in COVID-19. TCRdb keeps only in-frame clones here, not all; method: immunoSEQ multiplex PCR. Of roughly 300,000 clones listed, approximately 85% are singletons. The sample comprised peripheral blood. Receptor source: a woman aged 45-65 years with acute or convalescent COVID-19.

CDR3 in amino acids: CAWSVLGQGFGKLFF. The CDR3 DNA is TGTGCCTGGAGTGTACTGGGACAGGGATTCGGAAAACTGTTTTTT. The gene calls are TRBV30 and TRBJ1-4, with 9 bases that match TRBD1. CDR3 length equals 15 residues. Germline trimming cut 0 bases from V and 10 bases from J; bases unmatched to any gene: 9. Germline lookup yields CDR1 GTSNPN and CDR2 SVGIG (reference sequence). The complete variable domain, with remaining parts taken from reference TRBV30 and TRBJ1-4, reads SQTIHQWPATLVQPVGSPLSLECTVEGTSNPNLYWYRQAAGRGLQLLFYSVGIGQISSEVPQNLSASRPQDRQFILSSKKLLLSDSGFYLCAWSVLGQGFGKLFFGSGTQLSVL.

The chain uses TRBV18 and TRBJ2-1; D call uncertain. Trimming took 6 bases from V and 8 from J, leaving 14 bases between them. The CDR3 spans 13 residues. Germline CDR1 reads KGHSH; CDR2 reads LQKENI. CDR3 sequence: CASSLDQFDEQFF. DNA for the CDR3: TGTGCCAGCTCCCTAGACCAGTTCGATGAGCAGTTCTTC.

V usage is TRBV27 and J usage is TRBJ2-1; 10 bases line up with TRBD2. V shed 3 bases, J shed 9 bases, and the junction held 8 bases outside the gene matches. Germline V lookup: CDR1 MNHEY, CDR2 SMNVEV (reference sequence). The length of the CDR3 is 15 residues. The CDR3: CASSFLLAGEGEQFF. CDR3 sequence (DNA): TGTGCCAGCAGTTTCCTCCTAGCGGGGGAGGGTGAGCAGTTCTTC.

This chain links TRBV7-2 with TRBJ2-5; no reliable D call. The CDR3 spans 13 residues. Germline CDR1 SGHTA, CDR2 FQGNSA. The ends were cut back, 4 bases at V and 4 bases at J, with 10 bases in the middle. The CDR3 region is CASSSRPRETQYF. CDR3 sequence (DNA): TGTGCCAGCAGCTCCCGCCCTAGAGAGACCCAGTACTTC.

This chain uses TRBV6-2 or TRBV6-3 with TRBJ1-2; 7 nucleotides align to TRBD1. Losses at the gene ends were 5 bases for V and 7 bases for J; bases not matched to a gene: 13. The CDR3 is made up of 15 amino acids. Germline-derived CDR1 and CDR2 are MNHEY and SVGEGT. CDR3 protein: CASSRRQGPISGYTF. In DNA, the CDR3 is TGTGCCAGCAGTCGCCGACAGGGTCCCATTTCTGGCTACACCTTC.

The rearrangement joins TRBV10-2 to TRBJ2-5; D ambiguous. Germline CDR1 and CDR2: WSHSY and SAAADI. V gave up 0 bases and J gave up 5 bases, with 13 bases separating them. CDR3 length: 15 residues. CDR3 residues: CASSESKVSGETQYF. The CDR3 coding sequence is TGCGCCAGCAGTGAGTCGAAGGTGTCCGGGGAGACCCAGTACTTC.

The chain combines TRBV30 with TRBJ2-7, with D perhaps TRBD2 (6 bases). CDR1 is GTSNPN, CDR2 SVGIG, per germline (reference sequence). This CDR3 has 14 amino acids. V lost 5 bases, J lost 0 bases, and 14 bases lay in between. The CDR3 loop reads CAWCVGGTSYEQYF. The DNA for the CDR3 is TGTGCCTGGTGCGTAGGCGGGACCTCCTACGAGCAGTACTTC. Full variable domain (outside the CDR3, taken from reference TRBV30 and TRBJ2-7): SQTIHQWPATLVQPVGSPLSLECTVEGTSNPNLYWYRQAAGRGLQLLFYSVGIGQISSEVPQNLSASRPQDRQFILSSKKLLLSDSGFYLCAWCVGGTSYEQYFGPGTRLTVT.

V is TRBV3-1 (or the pseudogene TRBV3-2) and J is TRBJ2-7, with 9 bases identical to TRBD2. Germline trimming cut 0 bases from V and 4 bases from J; bases unmatched to any gene: 22. The CDR3 runs to 21 residues. Germline-derived CDR1 and CDR2 are LGHDT and YNNKEL (reference sequence). CDR3 loop: CASSQEVAGESAEEILYEQYF. CDR3 nucleotide sequence: TGTGCCAGCAGCCAAGAGGTAGCGGGAGAGTCGGCCGAGGAGATCCTATACGAGCAGTACTTC.

The rearrangement links TRBV6-5 to TRBJ2-1; weak D call: TRBD2 (6 bases). The CDR3 is 14 amino acids. Trimming stripped 2 bases from V and 6 bases from J, with 11 bases between. CDR1 and CDR2 (germline): MNHEY, SVGAGI. The CDR3 is CASSYAGLTNEQFF. In DNA, the CDR3 is TGTGCCAGCAGTTACGCAGGACTAACCAATGAGCAGTTCTTC.